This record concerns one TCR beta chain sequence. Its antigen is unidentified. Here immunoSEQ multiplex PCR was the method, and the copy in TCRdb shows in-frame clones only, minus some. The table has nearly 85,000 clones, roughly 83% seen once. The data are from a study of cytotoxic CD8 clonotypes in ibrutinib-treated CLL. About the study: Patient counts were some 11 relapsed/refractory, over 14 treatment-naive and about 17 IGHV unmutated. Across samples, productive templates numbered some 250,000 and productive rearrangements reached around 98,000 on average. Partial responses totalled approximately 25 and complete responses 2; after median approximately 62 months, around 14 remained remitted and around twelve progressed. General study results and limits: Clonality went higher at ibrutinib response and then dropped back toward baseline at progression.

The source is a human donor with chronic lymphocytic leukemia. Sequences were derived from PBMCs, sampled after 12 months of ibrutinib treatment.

The CDR3 nucleotides read TGTGCCAGCAGATCCGGGGGGTCCTACGAGCAGTACTTC. Translation gives CASRSGGSYEQYF. The gene calls are TRBV6-5 and TRBJ2-7; 7 nucleotides line up with TRBD2. The J segment lost 1 base and the V segment lost 6 bases, leaving 3 bases of the junction unmatched. Germline CDR1 MNHEY, CDR2 SVGAGI. CDR3 length: 13 residues.